This TCR beta chain was identified during a study of blood T cell repertoires in COVID-19. The wider study: Nucleic acid was either cDNA or gDNA, and it came from T cells, B-cell-depleted T cells, or PBMCs.

With 4 bases clipped from V and 9 bases from J, the junction kept 10 bases outside the gene matches. Germline assignment: CDR1 MNHNS and CDR2 SASEGT. The CDR3 is 16 residues long. The authors' processing: The authors estimated nucleated cell counts from reference gene primer amplification. Using immunoSEQ multiplex PCR, the repertoire was profiled, and TCRdb retains in-frame clones only, with some absent. V and J calls and clone size are copied from that table; D and trimming were computed from the DNA. The sample lists over 150,000 clones, roughly 87% occurring once. The receptor was isolated from an older woman who had recovered from COVID-19. The rearrangement links TRBV6-1 to TRBJ1-6, with 9 nucleotides matching TRBD1. The sequenced sample was peripheral blood. Here the CDR3 DNA reads TGTGCCAGCAGTGTTAGAACCGGGACAGGGAGTTCACCCCTCCACTTT. Translation: CASSVRTGTGSSPLHF.